Each of the 10 T cell receptor beta chains below was sequenced from the same sample in a study of blood T cell repertoires in COVID-19. The table came from immunoSEQ multiplex PCR; TCRdb's copy has only in-frame clones and leaves some out. This repertoire shows 90,000 to 100,000 clones, about 90% found once; its top ten account for less than 3.5%. The specimen was peripheral blood. These receptors all stem from a middle-aged man with COVID-19, enrolled during active disease.

The J gene is TRBJ2-7, the V gene TRBV2; TRBD1 matches 7 bases. The CDR3 runs to 14 residues. Germline assignment: CDR1 SNHLY and CDR2 FYNNEI. V lost 1 base, J lost 8 bases, and 8 bases stayed unmatched. The CDR3 here is CASSEGTGVFQQYF. In DNA form, the CDR3 reads TGTGCCAGCAGTGAAGGAACAGGGGTCTTCCAGCAGTACTTC.

V gene TRBV7-9 combines with J gene TRBJ2-3, with 10 bases that match TRBD2. V was pared by 5 bases and J by 6 bases, with 14 bases of the junction left unmatched. Germline V gene sequence: CDR1 SEHNR, CDR2 FQNEAQ (reference sequence). This CDR3 spans 17 amino acids. The CDR3: CASSPRLSGGPRDTQYF. As DNA, the CDR3 is TGTGCCAGCAGCCCCCGACTTAGCGGGGGGCCGCGGGATACGCAGTATTTT.

The rearrangement uses TRBV6-5 and TRBJ2-1, with a weak D call TRBD1 (5 bases). This CDR3 has 12 residues. Trimming cost V 0 bases and J 9 bases, with 6 bases left between them. Germline CDR1 is MNHEY and CDR2 is SVGAGI. CDR3 residues: CASSYSRGEQFF. The CDR3 DNA follows: TGTGCCAGCAGTTACTCAAGGGGTGAGCAGTTCTTC.

The rearrangement links TRBV15 to TRBJ1-2; 11 bases match TRBD1. V was clipped by 0 bases and J by 1 base; unmatched bases: 4. Germline CDR1 is LNHNV and CDR2 is YYDKDF (reference sequence). The CDR3 loop spans 17 amino acids. The CDR3 DNA reads TGTGCCACCAGCAGAGAGGACAGGGGGCGCCTTAACTATGGCTACACCTTC. Residues: CATSREDRGRLNYGYTF.

The chain joins TRBV7-3 to TRBJ2-7; 7 bases fit TRBD1. The CDR3 is made up of 15 amino acids. V was pared by 1 base and J by 6 bases, with 9 bases of the junction left unmatched. Germline V gene lookup returns CDR1 SGHTA and CDR2 FQGTGA. DNA of the CDR3: TGTGCCAGCAGCTTAAGTCCGGTGACAGGGATCGAGCAGTACTTC. This encodes CASSLSPVTGIEQYF.

The chain combines TRBV29-1 with TRBJ1-1, with TRBD1 as a possible D gene (5 bases). Germline V gene sequence: CDR1 SQVTM, CDR2 ANQGSEA. This CDR3 contains 13 residues. The V end was cut by 7 bases, the J end by 4 bases, with 16 bases between. CDR3 nucleotide sequence: TGCAGCGCCCGGGGACCCGGGGGCACTGAAGCTTTCTTT. This gives the protein CSARGPGGTEAFF.

This chain uses TRBV19 with TRBJ1-6, with TRBD1 matching over 7 bases. V gave up 2 bases and J gave up 6 bases; unmatched junction bases: 1. CDR3 length equals 14 residues. CDR1 and CDR2 (germline): LNHDA, SQIVND (reference sequence). The CDR3 bases are TGTGCCAGTAGTATAAACAGGGGTAATTCACCCCTCCACTTT. Translated, it gives CASSINRGNSPLHF.

The rearrangement uses TRBV20-1 and TRBJ2-2, with D possibly matching TRBD1 (6 bases). V was trimmed by 7 bases and J by 6 bases, leaving 9 bases between them. The CDR3 has 11 amino acids. The germline V gene encodes CDR1 DFQATT and CDR2 SNEGSKA (reference sequence). The CDR3 loop reads CSVKGAGELFF. The CDR3 DNA sequence: TGCAGTGTAAAGGGGGCCGGGGAGCTGTTTTTT.

The V and J genes are TRBV11-2 and TRBJ2-5; TRBD2 might be the D (6 bases). The CDR3 is 14 amino acids. V lost 4 bases and J lost 4, with 13 bases in between. Germline CDR1 and CDR2: SGHAT and FQNNGV. CDR3 sequence reads: CASSSHGGSETQYF. The CDR3 region has the DNA TGTGCCAGCAGCTCGCACGGGGGTTCAGAGACCCAGTACTTC.

The rearrangement joins TRBV19 to TRBJ1-2; 8 bases fit TRBD1. The V gene end was trimmed by 7 bases and the J gene end by 3 bases; junction bases not matched to a gene: 4. In germline, CDR1 is LNHDA, CDR2 SQIVND (reference sequence). There are 13 residues in the CDR3. As DNA, the CDR3 is TGTGCCAGTAAGACAGGGGACCACTATGGCTACACCTTC. Protein: CASKTGDHYGYTF. Drawing the rest from reference TRBV19 and TRBJ1-2, the complete variable domain is DGGITQSPKYLFRKEGQNVTLSCEQNLNHDAMYWYRQDPGQGLRLIYYSQIVNDFQKGDIAEGYSVSREKKESFPLTVTSAQKNPTAFYLCASKTGDHYGYTFGSGTRLTVV.